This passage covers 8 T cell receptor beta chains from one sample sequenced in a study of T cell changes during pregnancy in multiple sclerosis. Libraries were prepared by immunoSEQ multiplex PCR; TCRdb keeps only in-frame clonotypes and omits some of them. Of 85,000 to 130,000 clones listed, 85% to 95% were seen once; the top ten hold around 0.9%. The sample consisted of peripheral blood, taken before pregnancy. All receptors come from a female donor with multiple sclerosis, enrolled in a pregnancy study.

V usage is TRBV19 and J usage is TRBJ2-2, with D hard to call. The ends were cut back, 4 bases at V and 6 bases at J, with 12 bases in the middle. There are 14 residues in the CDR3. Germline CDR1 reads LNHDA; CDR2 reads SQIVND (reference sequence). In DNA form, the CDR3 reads TGTGCCAGTAGTACCACCCCAGGTTCCGGGGAGCTGTTTTTT. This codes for CASSTTPGSGELFF.

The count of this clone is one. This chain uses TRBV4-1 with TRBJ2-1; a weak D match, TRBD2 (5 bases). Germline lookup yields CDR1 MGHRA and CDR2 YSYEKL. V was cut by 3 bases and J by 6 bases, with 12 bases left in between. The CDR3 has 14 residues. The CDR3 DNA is TGCGCCAGCAGCCACAGCGGCTGGTTCAATGAGCAGTTCTTC. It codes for CASSHSGWFNEQFF.

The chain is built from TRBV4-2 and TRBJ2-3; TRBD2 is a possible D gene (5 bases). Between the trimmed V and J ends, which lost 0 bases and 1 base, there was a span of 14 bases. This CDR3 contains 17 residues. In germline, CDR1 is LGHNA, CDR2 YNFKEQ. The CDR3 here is CASSQDKASSGTDTQYF. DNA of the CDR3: TGTGCCAGCAGCCAAGATAAGGCTAGCAGTGGCACAGATACGCAGTATTTT.

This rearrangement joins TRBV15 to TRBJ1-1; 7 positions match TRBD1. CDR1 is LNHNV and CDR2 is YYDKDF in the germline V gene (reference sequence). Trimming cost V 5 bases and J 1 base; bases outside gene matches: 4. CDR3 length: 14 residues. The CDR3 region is CATSARTGNTEAFF. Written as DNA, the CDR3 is TGTGCCACCAGCGCCCGGACAGGGAACACTGAAGCTTTCTTT.

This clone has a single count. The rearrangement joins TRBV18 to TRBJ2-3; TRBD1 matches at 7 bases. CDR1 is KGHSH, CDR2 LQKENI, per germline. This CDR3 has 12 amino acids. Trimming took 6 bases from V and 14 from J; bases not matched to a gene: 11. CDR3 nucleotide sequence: TGTGCCAGCTCCCACGAAGAGGGGGCATGGTATTTT. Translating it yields CASSHEEGAWYF.

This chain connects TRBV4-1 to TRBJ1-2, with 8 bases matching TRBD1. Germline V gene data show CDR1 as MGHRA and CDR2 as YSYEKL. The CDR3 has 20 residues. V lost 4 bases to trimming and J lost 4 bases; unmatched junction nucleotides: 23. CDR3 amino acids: CASSPIVIRTGIREGYGYTF. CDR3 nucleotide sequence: TGCGCCAGCAGCCCGATTGTTATTCGGACAGGGATACGTGAGGGCTATGGCTACACCTTC.

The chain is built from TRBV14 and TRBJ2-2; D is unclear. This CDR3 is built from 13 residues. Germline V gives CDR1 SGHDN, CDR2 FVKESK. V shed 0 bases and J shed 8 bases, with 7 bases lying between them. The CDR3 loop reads CASSQDIGGELFF. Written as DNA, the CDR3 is TGTGCCAGCAGCCAAGATATCGGGGGGGAGCTGTTTTTT.

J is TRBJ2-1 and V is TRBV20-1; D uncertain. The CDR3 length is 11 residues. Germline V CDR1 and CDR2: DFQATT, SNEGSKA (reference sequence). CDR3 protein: CSAPVFSEQFF. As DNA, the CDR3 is TGCAGCGCTCCCGTTTTTAGTGAGCAGTTCTTC.